This T cell receptor beta chain originates from a study of blood T cell repertoires in COVID-19. Study details: COVID-19 samples collected from the United States, Italy and Spain covered acute and convalescent phases.

This clone was counted a single time. The table came from immunoSEQ multiplex PCR; TCRdb's copy has only in-frame clones and leaves some out. The sample gives roughly 160,000 clones, around 79% of which show up once; more than 7% is in the top ten. Germline V CDR1 and CDR2: LNHDA, SQIVND (reference sequence). The J segment lost 3 bases and the V segment lost 5 bases, leaving 6 bases of the junction unmatched. This CDR3 spans 15 amino acids. Followed over time, Seattle patients had been enrolled while infection was active. The clonotype originates from a woman aged 60-75 years with COVID-19, enrolled during active disease. V gene TRBV19 combines with J gene TRBJ2-2, with 7 bases matching TRBD2. Material for sequencing was peripheral blood. The CDR3 nucleotides read TGTGCCAGTAGTCCCGGGGGAGGGTACACCGGGGAGCTGTTTTTT. This translates into CASSPGGGYTGELFF. Looking up the rest from reference TRBV19 and TRBJ2-2 gives the full variable domain: DGGITQSPKYLFRKEGQNVTLSCEQNLNHDAMYWYRQDPGQGLRLIYYSQIVNDFQKGDIAEGYSVSREKKESFPLTVTSAQKNPTAFYLCASSPGGGYTGELFFGEGSRLTVL.